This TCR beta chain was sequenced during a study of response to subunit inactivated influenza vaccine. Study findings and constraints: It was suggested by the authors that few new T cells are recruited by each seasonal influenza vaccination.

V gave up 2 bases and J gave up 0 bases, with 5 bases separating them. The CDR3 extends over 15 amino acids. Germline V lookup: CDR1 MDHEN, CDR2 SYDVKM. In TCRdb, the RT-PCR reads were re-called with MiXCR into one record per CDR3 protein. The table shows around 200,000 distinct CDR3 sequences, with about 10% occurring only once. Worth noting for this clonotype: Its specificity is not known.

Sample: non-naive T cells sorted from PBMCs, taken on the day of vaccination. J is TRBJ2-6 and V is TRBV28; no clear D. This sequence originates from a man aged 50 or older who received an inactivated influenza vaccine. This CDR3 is CASSLDLSGANVLTF. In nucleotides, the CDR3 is TGTGCCAGCAGTTTAGACCTCTCTGGGGCCAACGTCCTGACTTTC.